These 21 T cell receptor beta chains were sequenced from one sample in a study of blood T cell repertoires in COVID-19. Assay used: immunoSEQ multiplex PCR; TCRdb lists only in-frame clones, some missing. The data contain 200,000 to 300,000 clones, more than 70% of them seen just once; the ten biggest clones take up about 2.3%. Sequences were obtained from PBMCs or T cells enriched from blood (not recorded which). The receptors shown here come from a woman aged 40 to 50 with acute COVID-19.

The rearrangement joins TRBV7-2 to TRBJ2-5; TRBD2 matches at 8 bases. V was clipped by 5 bases and J by 5 bases; unmatched bases: 13. The germline CDR1 and CDR2 sequences are SGHTA and FQGNSA. The CDR3 spans 16 residues. The CDR3 reads CASSPPGGPLWETQYF. The CDR3 DNA follows: TGTGCCAGCAGCCCCCCGGGGGGGCCGTTATGGGAGACCCAGTACTTC.

The chain carries TRBV30 and TRBJ2-7; D not certain. Germline V gene data show CDR1 as GTSNPN and CDR2 as SVGIG (reference sequence). The CDR3 spans 12 residues. Deletions cut 8 bases from V and 1 base from J, with 12 bases between. CDR3 bases: TGTGCCCTCCGTGCAGGATCCTACGAGCAGTACTTC. Amino acid sequence: CALRAGSYEQYF.

V is TRBV19 and J is TRBJ1-5; TRBD1 might be the D (5 bases). The CDR3 runs to 14 residues. V lost 5 bases, J lost 3 bases, and 11 bases lay in between. Germline loops: CDR1 LNHDA, CDR2 SQIVND (reference sequence). CDR3 bases: TGTGCCAGTAGTGAGCGGGGGGTCAATCAGCCCCAGCATTTT. Its translation is CASSERGVNQPQHF.

The rearrangement joins TRBV3-1 (or the pseudogene TRBV3-2) to TRBJ1-1, with 9 bases that match TRBD1. Germline V gives CDR1 LGHDT, CDR2 YNNKEL (reference sequence). This CDR3 spans 15 amino acids. The trim removed 4 bases at V and 6 bases at J, leaving 9 bases unmatched. The CDR3 is CASSPSRQGGAEAFF. DNA of the CDR3: TGTGCCAGCAGCCCGTCGAGACAGGGGGGCGCTGAAGCTTTCTTT.

The chain has TRBV3-1 (or the pseudogene TRBV3-2) and TRBJ1-6; D is ambiguous. V was shortened by 1 base and J by 0 bases, with 10 bases between the two germline ends. Germline lookup yields CDR1 LGHDT and CDR2 YNNKEL (reference sequence). The CDR3 runs 17 residues. The CDR3 loop is CASSQVELSSYNSPLHF. The CDR3 DNA reads as TGTGCCAGCAGCCAAGTGGAGCTGAGCTCCTATAATTCACCCCTCCACTTT.

The chain carries TRBV5-4 and TRBJ2-2; D not certain. Per the germline V gene, CDR1 is SGHNT and CDR2 is YYREEE (reference sequence). Trimming pared 3 bases from V and 4 bases from J, leaving 10 bases between. CDR3 size: 14 residues. CDR3 region: CASSYDQATGELFF. DNA for the CDR3: TGTGCCAGCAGCTACGACCAGGCCACCGGGGAGCTGTTTTTT. The full variable domain, in which reference TRBV5-4 and TRBJ2-2 provide the parts outside the CDR3, is ETGVTQSPTHLIKTRGQQVTLRCSSQSGHNTVSWYQQALGQGPQFIFQYYREEENGRGNFPPRFSGLQFPNYSSELNVNALELDDSALYLCASSYDQATGELFFGEGSRLTVL.

This clone was observed a single time. The chain combines TRBV2 with TRBJ2-7; a weak D match, TRBD2 (6 bases). The CDR3 consists of 15 residues. V lost 3 bases to trimming and J lost 2 bases, with 14 bases between them. In germline, CDR1 is SNHLY, CDR2 FYNNEI. CDR3 bases: TGTGCCAGCAGTGATTTTGGCGGGGCGACCTACGAGCAGTACTTC. It is translated as CASSDFGGATYEQYF.

This chain joins TRBV5-1 and TRBJ2-3, with D perhaps matching TRBD1 (5 bases). The V gene lost 2 bases and the J gene lost 0 bases, with 10 bases spanning the gap. From germline, CDR1 is SGHRS and CDR2 YFSETQ. This CDR3 comprises 15 residues. CDR3: CASSFQGTSTDTQYF. In DNA form, the CDR3 reads TGCGCCAGCAGCTTCCAGGGTACTAGCACAGATACGCAGTATTTT.

This clone was seen only once. The chain has TRBV6-2 or TRBV6-3 and TRBJ1-5, with D possibly matching TRBD1 (6 bases). CDR3 length equals 15 residues. Germline assignment: CDR1 MNHEY and CDR2 SVGEGT. V was clipped by 4 bases and J by 7 bases, with 17 bases between them. This CDR3 reads CASSSLRGGDQPQHF. CDR3 DNA: TGTGCCAGCAGTTCCTTAAGGGGGGGGGACCAGCCCCAGCATTTT.

This clone has only one observation. This chain joins TRBV2 and TRBJ1-2; D remains ambiguous. V lost 0 bases and J lost 4, with 9 bases in between. The CDR3 covers 14 residues. Per the germline V gene, CDR1 is SNHLY and CDR2 is FYNNEI. CDR3 sequence: CASSEAEGAYGYTF. Written as DNA, the CDR3 is TGTGCCAGCAGTGAAGCGGAGGGTGCCTATGGCTACACCTTC.

The chain couples TRBV5-8 to TRBJ2-1, with a weak D call TRBD2 (5 bases). The CDR3 spans 13 residues. V gave up 4 bases and J gave up 8 bases, with 13 bases separating them. Germline CDR1 and CDR2: SGHTS and YDEGEE. The CDR3 reads CASSALDWDEQFF. The CDR3 DNA sequence: TGTGCCAGCAGCGCCCTGGACTGGGATGAGCAGTTCTTC.

The chain uses TRBV7-9 and TRBJ2-7; D is unresolved. Germline V gene lookup returns CDR1 SEHNR and CDR2 FQNEAQ (reference sequence). The CDR3 spans 14 residues. The germline V and J ends were trimmed by 1 base and 0 bases, with 7 bases remaining between them. Written as DNA, the CDR3 is TGTGCCAGCAGCTTAGTGGGCAGCTCCTACGAGCAGTACTTC. Its protein is CASSLVGSSYEQYF.

CDR3 region: CASSVGGAVELFF. The CDR3 DNA reads as TGCGCCAGCAGTGTTGGAGGGGCTGTGGAGCTGTTTTTT. This sequence joins TRBV10-1 and TRBJ2-2, with D perhaps TRBD2 (6 bases). Trimming removed 4 bases from V and 10 bases from J, with 13 bases in between. From germline, CDR1 is WNHNN and CDR2 SYGVQD (reference sequence). The CDR3 has 13 amino acids.

The chain joins TRBV3-1 (or the pseudogene TRBV3-2) to TRBJ1-3, with 7 bases lining up with TRBD1. V lost 4 bases to trimming and J lost 1 base; unmatched junction nucleotides: 13. Germline CDR1 LGHDT, CDR2 YNNKEL (reference sequence). This CDR3 has 18 residues. The CDR3 region is CASSPKIRQGDSGNTIYF. CDR3 DNA sequence: TGTGCCAGCAGCCCTAAAATCCGACAGGGAGATTCTGGAAACACCATATATTTT.

This chain uses TRBV6-5 with TRBJ1-5; D may be TRBD1 (5 bases). The CDR3 length is 15 residues. V lost 6 bases to trimming and J lost 0 bases, with 12 bases between them. Germline V gene lookup returns CDR1 MNHEY and CDR2 SVGAGI. The CDR3 loop is CASSPLTGSNQPQHF. The CDR3 DNA sequence: TGTGCCAGCAGCCCCCTTACAGGTAGCAATCAGCCCCAGCATTTT.

The chain joins TRBV9 to TRBJ2-1; 7 positions agree with TRBD2. The CDR3 length is 15 residues. V was pared by 7 bases and J by 1 base, with 8 bases of the junction left unmatched. Germline V gene data show CDR1 as SGDLS and CDR2 as YYNGEE. This CDR3 is CASALGGWSYNEQFF. Written as DNA, the CDR3 is TGTGCCAGCGCCCTGGGAGGGTGGTCCTACAATGAGCAGTTCTTC.

The rearrangement joins TRBV30 to TRBJ1-1; TRBD1 might be the D (6 bases). Germline CDR1 GTSNPN, CDR2 SVGIG (reference sequence). Trimming left V 0 bases short and J 3 bases short, with 8 bases between. The CDR3 loop spans 13 amino acids. Written as DNA, the CDR3 is TGTGCCTGGAGTGTACAGGGCCACACTGAAGCTTTCTTT. This translates into CAWSVQGHTEAFF.

The chain uses TRBV25-1 and TRBJ1-1, with 7 positions matching TRBD1. The CDR3 is 15 residues long. V lost 5 bases and J lost 2; bases outside the gene matches: 8. CDR1 MGHDK and CDR2 SYGVNS come from the germline V gene. The CDR3 nucleotides read TGTGCCAGCAGTAAACAGGGGAGTCCCAACACTGAAGCTTTCTTT. Translation gives CASSKQGSPNTEAFF.

The chain carries TRBV6-4 and TRBJ2-7, with TRBD2 identical over 7 bases. The V segment lost 2 bases and the J segment 6 bases; nucleotides outside the gene matches: 22. CDR1 is MRHNA and CDR2 is SNTAGT in the germline V gene. CDR3 length: 19 amino acids. The CDR3 loop reads CASSDRSLGLDLFHCEQYV. DNA for the CDR3: TGTGCCAGCAGTGACCGAAGCTTAGGACTAGATCTTTTCCACTGCGAGCAGTACGTC.

The chain links TRBV5-5 to TRBJ2-5; TRBD2 matches 14 bases. In germline, CDR1 is SGHKS, CDR2 YYEKEE (reference sequence). Losses at the gene ends were 4 bases for V and 4 bases for J; bases not matched to a gene: 12. The CDR3 is 18 residues long. The CDR3 nucleotides are TGTGCCAGCAGCGATAAAAAGGGACTAGCGGGAGTCGGAGAGACCCAGTACTTC. Translated, it gives CASSDKKGLAGVGETQYF.

This sequence joins TRBV7-9 and TRBJ1-1, with D tentatively TRBD1 (5 bases). The CDR3 sequence is 13 residues long. V was trimmed by 4 bases and J by 4 bases, leaving 10 bases between them. Germline V gene lookup returns CDR1 SEHNR and CDR2 FQNEAQ (reference sequence). The CDR3 DNA reads as TGTGCCAGCAGCTCCATGGGGGGCACTGAAGCTTTCTTT. Translation gives CASSSMGGTEAFF. Full variable domain (outside the CDR3, taken from reference TRBV7-9 and TRBJ1-1): DTGVSQNPRHKITKRGQNVTFRCDPISEHNRLYWYRQTLGQGPEFLTYFQNEAQLEKSRLLSDRFSAERPKGSFSTLEIQRTEQGDSAMYLCASSSMGGTEAFFGQGTRLTVV.